The 27 T cell receptor beta chains reported below all come from one sample, sequenced in a study of shared clonotypes between healthy human individuals. Positive CCR7 selection of CD45RO-negative cells yielded the naive CD8 cells, and terminally differentiated effector memory CD45RA+ cells were excluded. Profiling relied on immunoSEQ multiplex PCR, and the TCRdb table lists in-frame clones only, not all of them. The sample lists about 2 million clones, about 95% seen once, with 0.9% to 1.3% in the top ten. Sequenced: naive CD8+ T cells sorted from blood. The receptors derive from a man aged 18 to 30 in good health.

The V call is TRBV19, the J call TRBJ1-4, with D maybe TRBD1 (5 bases). CDR3 length equals 15 residues. V dropped 5 bases and J dropped 5 bases, with 15 bases sitting between them. The germline V gene has CDR1 LNHDA and CDR2 SQIVND (reference sequence). The CDR3 is CASSPAVRVNEKLFF. CDR3 in DNA: TGTGCCAGTAGTCCAGCGGTCAGGGTAAATGAAAAACTGTTTTTT.

This chain links TRBV6-1 with TRBJ2-7, with 7 bases lining up with TRBD1. Germline trimming cut 5 bases from V and 1 base from J; bases unmatched to any gene: 8. This CDR3 is 15 amino acids long. Germline lookup yields CDR1 MNHNS and CDR2 SASEGT. CDR3 DNA sequence: TGTGCCAGCAGTCCGACCGGGACAGCTTCCTACGAGCAGTACTTC. Its translation is CASSPTGTASYEQYF.

CDR3 sequence: CSVEERSMNTEAFF. The CDR3 nucleotides read TGCAGCGTTGAAGAGAGGAGCATGAACACTGAAGCTTTCTTT. The chain is built from TRBV29-1 and TRBJ1-1; D is undetermined. The V end was cut by 0 bases, the J end by 0 bases, with 8 bases between. The V gene's germline CDR1 is SQVTM and CDR2 ANQGSEA. The CDR3 runs to 14 residues.

V is TRBV6-6 and J is TRBJ1-3; 7 nucleotides match TRBD1. V shed 11 bases and J 7 bases; nucleotides not matched to a gene: 5. Germline CDR1 is MNHNY and CDR2 is SVGAGI (reference sequence). CDR3 length: 11 residues. CDR3 bases: TGTGCCTGCTCAGGGGGGAACACCATATATTTT. Amino acids: CACSGGNTIYF.

This clone was detected once. The chain is built from TRBV7-9 and TRBJ2-3, with 12 nucleotides matching TRBD1. The CDR3 covers 18 residues. With V trimmed by 5 bases and J by 3 bases, 12 bases remained unmatched. Germline V gene data show CDR1 as SEHNR and CDR2 as FQNEAQ (reference sequence). The CDR3 region is CASSPNSPGQGATDTQYF. CDR3 bases: TGTGCCAGCAGCCCAAACTCCCCGGGACAGGGGGCGACAGATACGCAGTATTTT.

This clone was observed once. The chain employs TRBV30 and TRBJ2-7; D gene unclear. Germline-derived CDR1 and CDR2 are GTSNPN and SVGIG (reference sequence). The CDR3 covers 14 residues. With 0 bases removed from V and 2 bases from J, the gap between germline ends came to 11 bases. Here the CDR3 reads CAWSVLDGPYEQYF. CDR3 DNA sequence: TGTGCCTGGAGTGTTCTGGATGGACCCTACGAGCAGTACTTC.

The chain recombines TRBV9 with TRBJ1-1; D call uncertain. Germline CDR1 is SGDLS and CDR2 is YYNGEE. CDR3 length: 12 residues. With 3 bases removed from V and 1 base from J, the gap between germline ends came to 4 bases. CDR3 nucleotides: TGTGCCAGCAGCGCCCGGAACACTGAAGCTTTCTTT. Encoded protein: CASSARNTEAFF.

This clone was detected once. The V call is TRBV27, the J call TRBJ2-7; TRBD2 matches at 7 bases. This CDR3 contains 14 residues. The ends lost 7 bases at V and 2 bases at J; junction bases unmatched: 8. Looked up from germline, CDR1 is MNHEY and CDR2 is SMNVEV (reference sequence). In DNA form, the CDR3 reads TGTGCCAGCACCCCTGGGGGAGGGACCTACGAGCAGTACTTC. It translates to CASTPGGGTYEQYF.

This clone was observed a handful of times. The chain recombines TRBV4-1 with TRBJ1-6; 7 nucleotides agree with TRBD1. This CDR3 spans 16 amino acids. Germline assignment: CDR1 MGHRA and CDR2 YSYEKL. Germline trimming cut 1 base from V and 14 bases from J; bases unmatched to any gene: 14. The CDR3 sequence: CASSQGYEGARSSLHF. For the CDR3, the DNA is TGCGCCAGCAGCCAAGGGTATGAGGGGGCTAGGTCGTCCCTCCACTTT.

The chain has TRBV7-9 and TRBJ2-2; possibly TRBD2 for D (6 bases). V was trimmed by 2 bases and J by 5 bases, leaving 9 bases between them. This CDR3 contains 14 residues. Per the germline V gene, CDR1 is SEHNR and CDR2 is FQNEAQ (reference sequence). The CDR3 DNA follows: TGTGCCAGCAGCTTAACGGAGGGAACCGGGGAGCTGTTTTTT. Translating gives CASSLTEGTGELFF.

J is TRBJ2-7 and V is TRBV29-1; D may be TRBD2 (6 bases). CDR3 size: 13 residues. CDR1 and CDR2 (germline): SQVTM, ANQGSEA. The V end lost 2 bases, the J end lost 2 bases, and 10 bases lay between the germline ends. CDR3 bases: TGCAGCGTTGAAATTAGCGGAACCTACGAGCAGTACTTC. Protein sequence: CSVEISGTYEQYF.

The CDR3 bases are TGCGCCAGCAGCCGGGTTCTCGAGGCCGCGAACACTGAAGCTTTCTTT. Protein product: CASSRVLEAANTEAFF. The chain links TRBV4-3 to TRBJ1-1; D unresolved. The CDR3 runs 16 residues. CDR1 LGHNA and CDR2 YSLEER come from the germline V gene. Trimming cost V 4 bases and J 1 base, with 16 bases left between them.

Turning to this clone: This sample includes further DNA sequences coding for the same CDR3. J is TRBJ1-1 and V is TRBV30; possibly TRBD1 for D (5 bases). V was clipped by 5 bases and J by 3 bases, with 7 bases between them. The germline gives CDR1 GTSNPN, CDR2 SVGIG (reference sequence). The length of the CDR3 is 11 residues. The CDR3 nucleotides read TGTGCCTGGGGGGGGTACACTGAAGCTTTCTTT. It specifies CAWGGYTEAFF.

Turning to this clone: An end of the junction does not agree with germline; a read error may underlie this. V gene TRBV7-9 combines with J gene TRBJ1-3; no reliable D call. CDR3 length equals 15 residues. The V gene's germline CDR1 is SEHNR and CDR2 FQNEAQ (reference sequence). This chain's CDR3 is CASSLDPNSGNTIYF. The CDR3 DNA follows: TGTGCCAGCAGTTTAGATCCCAACTCTGGAAACACCATATATTTT.

In DNA, the CDR3 is TGCGCCAGCAGCCAAGAGGTGGGCGGCGGGGGACTTTACGAGCAGTACTTC. Protein product: CASSQEVGGGGLYEQYF. The V gene is TRBV4-1, the J gene TRBJ2-7; 7 nucleotides agree with TRBD2. Unmatched junction bases numbered 12, after V lost 0 bases and J lost 4 bases. CDR3 size: 17 residues. CDR1 MGHRA and CDR2 YSYEKL come from the germline V gene.

This clone has ten or more counts. This chain links TRBV30 with TRBJ1-6, with a weak D call TRBD1 (5 bases). CDR3 length: 13 amino acids. Between the trimmed V and J ends, which lost 4 bases and 8 bases, there was a span of 12 bases. Germline V gene data show CDR1 as GTSNPN and CDR2 as SVGIG (reference sequence). The CDR3 bases are TGTGCCTGGACGGGGCGAGGGGATTCACCCCTCCACTTT. This gives the protein CAWTGRGDSPLHF.

The chain has TRBV28 and TRBJ2-7, with 10 bases aligning to TRBD2. The V gene end was trimmed by 3 bases and the J gene end by 6 bases; junction bases not matched to a gene: 8. The germline gives CDR1 MDHEN, CDR2 SYDVKM. This CDR3 has 15 residues. CDR3 nucleotides: TGTGCCAGCAGTTTGGGAGCGGGAGGGCCCTTCGAGCAGTACTTC. As protein: CASSLGAGGPFEQYF.

Remarks on this clone: Other DNA sequences in this specimen translate into the identical CDR3. The chain links TRBV5-4 to TRBJ1-1; D unclear. The V gene's germline CDR1 is SGHNT and CDR2 YYREEE (reference sequence). CDR3 size: 12 residues. V was pared by 4 bases and J by 4 bases, with 8 bases between. CDR3 region: CASSPAGTEAFF. CDR3 sequence (DNA): TGTGCCAGCAGCCCCGCGGGCACTGAAGCTTTCTTT.

To note about this clone: This same CDR3 is encoded by further DNA sequences in the sample. This chain connects TRBV27 to TRBJ2-5; 7 bases fit TRBD2. The CDR3 runs to 13 residues. The V segment lost 6 bases and the J segment 4 bases; nucleotides outside the gene matches: 5. In germline, CDR1 is MNHEY, CDR2 SMNVEV (reference sequence). The CDR3 here is CASRGGIGETQYF. As DNA, the CDR3 is TGTGCCAGCAGGGGGGGGATTGGAGAGACCCAGTACTTC.

This chain links TRBV2 with TRBJ2-7, with D tentatively TRBD1 (6 bases). Per the germline V gene, CDR1 is SNHLY and CDR2 is FYNNEI. The germline V and J ends were trimmed by 2 bases and 2 bases, with 10 bases remaining between them. This CDR3 has 14 residues. Here the CDR3 DNA reads TGTGCCAGCAGTGAATTTCCAGGGGCCTACGAGCAGTACTTC. Translated, it gives CASSEFPGAYEQYF. Full variable domain (outside the CDR3, taken from reference TRBV2 and TRBJ2-7): EPEVTQTPSHQVTQMGQEVILRCVPISNHLYFYWYRQILGQKVEFLVSFYNNEISEKSEIFDDQFSVERPDGSNFTLKIRSTKLEDSAMYFCASSEFPGAYEQYFGPGTRLTVT.

CDR3 sequence: CASSSNRLVKGEGFNEQFF. CDR3 nucleotide sequence: TGTGCCAGCAGCTCAAACAGACTAGTCAAAGGGGAGGGTTTCAATGAGCAGTTCTTC. V and J are TRBV7-6 and TRBJ2-1, with 7 nucleotides matching TRBD2. Per the germline V gene, CDR1 is SGHVS and CDR2 is FNYEAQ. The CDR3 totals 19 residues. V was pared by 4 bases and J by 6 bases, with 21 bases of the junction left unmatched.

CDR3 nucleotides: TGTGCCAGCTCACCACCGGTCGGTGAACTAGCGGGGGGGCCGGCCATTCAGTACTTC. The encoded protein is CASSPPVGELAGGPAIQYF. V gene TRBV18 combines with J gene TRBJ2-4; 13 bases line up with TRBD2. This CDR3 comprises 19 residues. V dropped 0 bases and J dropped 9; count of bases not matched to a gene: 14. CDR1 KGHSH and CDR2 LQKENI come from the germline V gene.

The V call is TRBV4-3, the J call TRBJ2-1; 7 positions match TRBD2. The CDR3 has 18 amino acids. V lost 1 base, J lost 7 bases, and 16 bases stayed unmatched. CDR1 and CDR2 (germline): LGHNA, YSLEER. The CDR3 sequence is CASSQVWSPEWEGNEQFF. For the CDR3, the DNA is TGCGCCAGCAGCCAAGTATGGAGTCCAGAGTGGGAGGGTAATGAGCAGTTCTTC.

The V gene is TRBV9, the J gene TRBJ1-6; 7 bases are shared with TRBD1. This CDR3 is built from 14 residues. V shed 2 bases and J 6 bases; nucleotides not matched to a gene: 2. Germline assignment: CDR1 SGDLS and CDR2 YYNGEE. The CDR3 DNA follows: TGTGCCAGCAGCGTTACAGGGGTTAATTCACCCCTCCACTTT. Amino acids: CASSVTGVNSPLHF.

This clone came up a few times. V gene TRBV5-4 combines with J gene TRBJ2-5, with D perhaps TRBD1 (5 bases). Germline CDR1 is SGHNT and CDR2 is YYREEE (reference sequence). The V end was cut by 0 bases, the J end by 5 bases, with 17 bases between. The CDR3 is 16 amino acids. The CDR3 DNA is TGTGCCAGCAGCTTGGGGCTTGGGGCCCTCGGGGAGACCCAGTACTTC. Translation gives CASSLGLGALGETQYF.

The V gene is TRBV28, the J gene TRBJ2-2; D remains unclear. Per germline, CDR1 MDHEN and CDR2 SYDVKM. The CDR3 is 14 residues long. V was pared by 2 bases and J by 4 bases, with 8 bases between. The CDR3, as DNA: TGTGCCAGCAGTTTAGTACAGATCACCGGGGAGCTGTTTTTT. It specifies CASSLVQITGELFF.

The genes are TRBV19 and TRBJ1-1; maybe TRBD1 (5 bases). CDR1 and CDR2 (germline): LNHDA, SQIVND (reference sequence). CDR3 length: 13 residues. Trimming took 5 bases from V and 5 from J, leaving 12 bases between them. CDR3 sequence reads: CASSPGALTEAFF. DNA of the CDR3: TGTGCCAGTAGTCCCGGGGCCCTAACTGAAGCTTTCTTT.